These 15 T cell receptor beta chains came from one sample sequenced in a study of shared clonotypes between healthy human individuals. Generated by immunoSEQ multiplex PCR, the TCRdb table keeps only in-frame clones and is missing some. The table includes some 2.4 million clones, 80% to 95% detected once. Sequences were obtained from naive CD4+ T cells from PBMCs. This sample's subset: CD45RA+ positively selected. The source of these receptors is a man aged 18 to 30 in good health. Some clones in this sample may be carry-over from other donors' samples.

This clone turned up a few times. The chain joins TRBV9 to TRBJ1-4; D uncertain. The CDR3 runs 13 residues. Deletions cut 4 bases from V and 0 bases from J, with 4 bases between. Germline CDR1 and CDR2: SGDLS and YYNGEE. CDR3 nucleotides: TGTGCCAGCAGCACAGCAACTAATGAAAAACTGTTTTTT. Its protein product is CASSTATNEKLFF.

The chain combines TRBV6-5 with TRBJ1-2; D not certain. Germline V gene lookup returns CDR1 MNHEY and CDR2 SVGAGI. The CDR3 sequence is 12 residues long. Trimming cost V 6 bases and J 2 bases, with 7 bases left between them. The CDR3 is CASRVGNYGYTF. For the CDR3, the DNA is TGTGCCAGCAGGGTTGGAAACTATGGCTACACCTTC.

This chain joins TRBV2 and TRBJ1-4, with 8 bases lining up with TRBD1. This CDR3 is built from 15 residues. Trimming took 2 bases from V and 3 from J; bases not matched to a gene: 2. Per the germline V gene, CDR1 is SNHLY and CDR2 is FYNNEI. The CDR3 nucleotides read TGTGCCAGCAGTGAACAGGGGGCAGCTAATGAAAAACTGTTTTTT. Translation: CASSEQGAANEKLFF. The whole variable domain, filled in from reference TRBV2 and TRBJ1-4, reads EPEVTQTPSHQVTQMGQEVILRCVPISNHLYFYWYRQILGQKVEFLVSFYNNEISEKSEIFDDQFSVERPDGSNFTLKIRSTKLEDSAMYFCASSEQGAANEKLFFGSGTQLSVL.

This chain joins TRBV27 and TRBJ2-5; D gene ambiguous. V lost 5 bases and J lost 0, with 4 bases in between. The length of the CDR3 is 12 residues. Germline lookup yields CDR1 MNHEY and CDR2 SMNVEV (reference sequence). The CDR3 coding sequence is TGTGCCAGCAGTATGTACCAAGAGACCCAGTACTTC. The encoded protein is CASSMYQETQYF.

This rearrangement joins TRBV5-1 to TRBJ2-7; TRBD1 aligns across 9 bases. The junction had 6 bases not matched to a gene; V was cut back by 4 bases and J by 7 bases. Germline CDR1 is SGHRS and CDR2 is YFSETQ. The length of the CDR3 is 13 residues. This CDR3 reads CASSPGTGWEQYF. CDR3 nucleotide sequence: TGCGCCAGCAGCCCCGGGACAGGGTGGGAGCAGTACTTC.

This clone was seen only once. The J gene is TRBJ2-3, the V gene TRBV5-4, with 8 positions matching TRBD2. V gave up 3 bases and J gave up 5 bases; unmatched junction bases: 14. Germline assignment: CDR1 SGHNT and CDR2 YYREEE (reference sequence). This CDR3 comprises 17 residues. CDR3 nucleotides: TGTGCCAGCAGCTATAGAGGACTAGCAGGTGTCCGAGATACGCAGTATTTT. Translation: CASSYRGLAGVRDTQYF.

This clone was counted between two and nine times. The V and J genes are TRBV5-6 and TRBJ2-5, with unresolved D. The germline V and J ends were trimmed by 2 bases and 0 bases, with 11 bases remaining between them. CDR1 SGHDT and CDR2 YYEEEE come from the germline V gene. The CDR3 sequence is 15 residues long. The CDR3 DNA reads TGTGCCAGCAGCTTTACTTTGGATTACCAAGAGACCCAGTACTTC. Translated: CASSFTLDYQETQYF.

This clone appeared a single time. The rearrangement uses TRBV29-1 and TRBJ1-1, with no clear D. Germline CDR1 and CDR2: SQVTM and ANQGSEA. This CDR3 has 14 residues. The germline V and J ends were trimmed by 4 bases and 1 base, with 13 bases remaining between them. CDR3 sequence: CSVVAQLGNTEAFF. As DNA, the CDR3 is TGCAGCGTTGTAGCACAGTTGGGGAACACTGAAGCTTTCTTT. Full variable domain (rest looked up from reference TRBV29-1 and TRBJ1-1): SAVISQKPSRDICQRGTSLTIQCQVDSQVTMMFWYRQQPGQSLTLIATANQGSEATYESGFVIDKFPISRPNLTFSTLTVSNMSPEDSSIYLCSVVAQLGNTEAFFGQGTRLTVV.

This clone came up a few times. The chain carries TRBV15 and TRBJ1-5; D is undetermined. V was trimmed by 5 bases and J by 6 bases, leaving 11 bases between them. The CDR3 has 13 amino acids. Germline lookup yields CDR1 LNHNV and CDR2 YYDKDF (reference sequence). CDR3 amino acids: CATSPGRGQPQHF. The CDR3 nucleotides are TGTGCCACCAGCCCAGGTCGGGGTCAGCCCCAGCATTTT.

V usage is TRBV5-6 and J usage is TRBJ2-2, with D possibly being TRBD1 or TRBD2 (5 bases each). CDR3 length: 16 residues. Germline V gene data show CDR1 as SGHDT and CDR2 as YYEEEE. V was clipped by 2 bases and J by 6 bases, with 17 bases between them. CDR3 sequence: CASSFRRGVLAGELFF. As DNA, the CDR3 is TGTGCCAGCAGCTTTCGGAGAGGGGTTCTAGCCGGGGAGCTGTTTTTT.

This chain uses TRBV4-1 with TRBJ1-1; a possible D gene is TRBD1 (6 bases). CDR3 length equals 15 residues. CDR1 MGHRA and CDR2 YSYEKL come from the germline V gene. V was shortened by 3 bases and J by 11 bases, with 22 bases between the two germline ends. CDR3 bases: TGCGCCAGCAGCCAGTTTTCTGCCGGGGGCAGGGGTGCTTTCTTT. Translating gives CASSQFSAGGRGAFF.

The V call is TRBV2, the J call TRBJ2-2; the D gene is possibly TRBD2 (5 bases). Trimming took off 2 bases at V and 5 bases at J, with 12 bases between the two ends. There are 15 residues in the CDR3. Germline V gene sequence: CDR1 SNHLY, CDR2 FYNNEI. CDR3 sequence (DNA): TGTGCCAGCAGTGAATCGGGGAGTCTGACCGGGGAGCTGTTTTTT. Amino acids: CASSESGSLTGELFF.

The chain uses TRBV28 and TRBJ2-5; D gene unclear. The J call is in doubt because the DNA end fits TRBJ2-7 better. The CDR3 runs 12 residues. Germline V gives CDR1 MDHEN, CDR2 SYDVKM. The CDR3 loop is CASSSHPYEQYF. CDR3 bases: TGTGCCAGCAGTTCCCATCCCTACGAGCAGTACTTC.

The chain uses TRBV29-1 and TRBJ2-7; TRBD1 agrees at 7 bases. Germline trimming cut 4 bases from V and 6 bases from J; bases unmatched to any gene: 6. This CDR3 region has 12 residues. Germline V gene data show CDR1 as SQVTM and CDR2 as ANQGSEA. CDR3 sequence (DNA): TGCAGCGTTGGACAGGGTGAGTCCGAGCAGTACTTC. Its protein product is CSVGQGESEQYF.

The chain has TRBV4-3 and TRBJ1-2, with unresolved D. V dropped 0 bases and J dropped 3 bases, with 11 bases sitting between them. The germline CDR1 and CDR2 sequences are LGHNA and YSLEER. This CDR3 comprises 15 residues. The CDR3 nucleotides read TGCGCCAGCAGCCAAGATGATTCGGAGCACTATGGCTACACCTTC. Amino acid sequence: CASSQDDSEHYGYTF.